This TCR beta chain was sequenced during a study of blood T cell repertoires in COVID-19. Study background: T cells, B-cell-depleted T cells, or PBMCs provided the cDNA or gDNA that served as material.

V gave up 5 bases and J gave up 7 bases; unmatched junction bases: 4. This CDR3 contains 12 residues. Per the germline V gene, CDR1 is SGHTA and CDR2 is FQGTGA. Method: immunoSEQ multiplex PCR; TCRdb's copy keeps in-frame clones and lacks some. The data show under 200,000 clones, 70% to 85% seen once. This clone was seen many times. The chain is built from TRBV7-3 and TRBJ2-5, with 7 bases matching TRBD2. Input material: PBMCs or T cells enriched from blood (not recorded which). This clonotype was sampled from a middle-aged man who had recovered from COVID-19. CDR3 DNA sequence: TGTGCCAGCAGCCCGTCGGGGGGGACCCAGTACTTC. It specifies CASSPSGGTQYF. Filled out from reference TRBV7-3 and TRBJ2-5, the complete variable domain reads GAGVSQTPSNKVTEKGKYVELRCDPISGHTALYWYRQSLGQGPEFLIYFQGTGAADDSGLPNDRFFAVRPEGSVSTLKIQRTERGDSAVYLCASSPSGGTQYFGPGTRLLVL.